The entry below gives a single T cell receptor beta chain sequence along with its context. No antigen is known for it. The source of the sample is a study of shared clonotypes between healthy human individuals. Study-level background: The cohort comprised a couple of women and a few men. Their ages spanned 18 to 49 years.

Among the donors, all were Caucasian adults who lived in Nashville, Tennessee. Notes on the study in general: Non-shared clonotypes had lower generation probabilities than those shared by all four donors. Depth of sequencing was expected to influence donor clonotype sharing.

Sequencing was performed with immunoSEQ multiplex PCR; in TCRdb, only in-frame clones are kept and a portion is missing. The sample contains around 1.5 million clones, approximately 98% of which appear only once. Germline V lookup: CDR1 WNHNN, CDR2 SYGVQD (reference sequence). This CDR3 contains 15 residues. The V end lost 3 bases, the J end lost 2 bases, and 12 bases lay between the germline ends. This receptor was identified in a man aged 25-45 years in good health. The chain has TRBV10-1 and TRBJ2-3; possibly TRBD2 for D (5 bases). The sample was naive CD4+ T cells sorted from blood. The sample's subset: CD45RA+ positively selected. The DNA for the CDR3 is TGCGCCAGCAGTGACACTAGGAGCCCCACAGATACGCAGTATTTT. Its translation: CASSDTRSPTDTQYF.